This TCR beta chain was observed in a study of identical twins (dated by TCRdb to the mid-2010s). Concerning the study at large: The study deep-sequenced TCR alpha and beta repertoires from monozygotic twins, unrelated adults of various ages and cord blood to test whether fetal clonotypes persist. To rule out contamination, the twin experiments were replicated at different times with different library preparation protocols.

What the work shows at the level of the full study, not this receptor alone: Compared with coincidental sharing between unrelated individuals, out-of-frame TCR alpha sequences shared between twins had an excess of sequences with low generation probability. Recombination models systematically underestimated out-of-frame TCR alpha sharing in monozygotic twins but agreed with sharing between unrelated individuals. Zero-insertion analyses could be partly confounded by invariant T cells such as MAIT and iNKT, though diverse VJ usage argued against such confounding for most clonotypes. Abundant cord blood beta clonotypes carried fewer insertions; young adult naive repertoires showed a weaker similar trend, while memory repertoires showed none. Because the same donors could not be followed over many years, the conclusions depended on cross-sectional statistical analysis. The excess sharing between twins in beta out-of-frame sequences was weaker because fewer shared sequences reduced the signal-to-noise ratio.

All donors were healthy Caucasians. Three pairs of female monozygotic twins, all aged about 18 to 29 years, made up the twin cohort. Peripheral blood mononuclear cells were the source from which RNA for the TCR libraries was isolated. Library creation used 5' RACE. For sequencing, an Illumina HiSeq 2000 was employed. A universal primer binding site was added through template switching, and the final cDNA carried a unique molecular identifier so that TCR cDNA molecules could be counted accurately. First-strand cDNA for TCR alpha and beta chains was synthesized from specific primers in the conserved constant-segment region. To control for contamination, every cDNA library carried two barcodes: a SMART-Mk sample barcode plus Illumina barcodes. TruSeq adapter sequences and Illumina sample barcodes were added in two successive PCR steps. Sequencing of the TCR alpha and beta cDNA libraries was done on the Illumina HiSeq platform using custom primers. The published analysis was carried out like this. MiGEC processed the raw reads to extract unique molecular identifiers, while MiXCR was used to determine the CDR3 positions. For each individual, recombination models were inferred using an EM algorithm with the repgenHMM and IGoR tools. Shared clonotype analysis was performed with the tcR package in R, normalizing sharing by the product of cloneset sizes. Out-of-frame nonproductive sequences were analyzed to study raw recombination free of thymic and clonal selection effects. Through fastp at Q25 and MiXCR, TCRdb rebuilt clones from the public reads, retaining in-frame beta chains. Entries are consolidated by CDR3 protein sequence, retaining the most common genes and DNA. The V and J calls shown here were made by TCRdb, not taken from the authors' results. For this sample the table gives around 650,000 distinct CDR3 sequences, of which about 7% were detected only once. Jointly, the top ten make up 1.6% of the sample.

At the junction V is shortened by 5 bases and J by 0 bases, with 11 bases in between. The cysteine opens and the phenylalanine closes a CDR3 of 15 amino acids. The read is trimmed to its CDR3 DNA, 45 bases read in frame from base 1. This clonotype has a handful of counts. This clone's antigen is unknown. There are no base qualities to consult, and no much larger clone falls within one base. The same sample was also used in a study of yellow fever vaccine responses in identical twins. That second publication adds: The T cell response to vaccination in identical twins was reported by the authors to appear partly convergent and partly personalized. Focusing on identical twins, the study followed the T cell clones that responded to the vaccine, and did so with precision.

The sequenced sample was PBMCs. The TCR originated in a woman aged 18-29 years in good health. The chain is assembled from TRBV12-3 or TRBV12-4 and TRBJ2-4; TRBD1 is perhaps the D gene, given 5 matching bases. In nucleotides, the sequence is TGTGCCAGCAGTCACACAGGAGTAGCCAAAAACATTCAGTACTTC. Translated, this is CASSHTGVAKNIQYF.